The 19 T cell receptor beta chains listed next were all sequenced from one sample in a study of OX40 agonist ivuxolimab in advanced cancers. Assay: immunoSEQ multiplex PCR; the TCRdb copy retains only in-frame clones and omits some. This table has 70,000 or so clones, 80% appearing once. Material: CD4+ or CD8+ T cells sorted from blood, obtained in a trial of the OX40 agonist ivuxolimab. The receptors originated from an adult with an advanced solid tumor such as melanoma, head and neck, liver or kidney cancer.

V gene TRBV5-1 combines with J gene TRBJ2-1; 8 bases are shared with TRBD2. Germline CDR1 SGHRS, CDR2 YFSETQ. V gave up 4 bases and J gave up 8 bases; unmatched junction bases: 5. The CDR3 length is 13 residues. CDR3 DNA sequence: TGCGCCAGCAGCATATTAGCGGGGTATGAGCAGTTCTTC. Translated: CASSILAGYEQFF. The variable domain in full, completed from reference TRBV5-1 and TRBJ2-1, reads KAGVTQTPRYLIKTRGQQVTLSCSPISGHRSVSWYQQTPGQGLQFLFEYFSETQRNKGNFPGRFSGRQFSNSRSEMNVSTLELGDSALYLCASSILAGYEQFFGPGTRLTVL.

V gene TRBV4-2 combines with J gene TRBJ1-6; no reliable D call. CDR3 size: 14 residues. V was trimmed by 0 bases and J by 6 bases, leaving 6 bases between them. Germline V lookup: CDR1 LGHNA, CDR2 YNFKEQ. In nucleotides, the CDR3 is TGTGCCAGCAGCCAAGACTACAGTAATTCACCCCTCCACTTT. This gives the protein CASSQDYSNSPLHF.

The chain is built from TRBV30 and TRBJ2-5; 10 bases fit TRBD1. Germline V gene lookup returns CDR1 GTSNPN and CDR2 SVGIG (reference sequence). The V segment lost 2 bases and the J segment 5 bases; nucleotides outside the gene matches: 8. This CDR3 spans 15 amino acids. CDR3 in amino acids: CAWSSDRGLWETQYF. The CDR3 nucleotides read TGTGCCTGGAGTTCGGACAGGGGGTTGTGGGAGACCCAGTACTTC. Supplemented by reference TRBV30 and TRBJ2-5, the full variable domain reads SQTIHQWPATLVQPVGSPLSLECTVEGTSNPNLYWYRQAAGRGLQLLFYSVGIGQISSEVPQNLSASRPQDRQFILSSKKLLLSDSGFYLCAWSSDRGLWETQYFGPGTRLLVL.

In this sample, this clone turned up once. This rearrangement joins TRBV5-1 to TRBJ2-3; unclear D gene. Looked up from germline, CDR1 is SGHRS and CDR2 is YFSETQ. The CDR3 has 15 amino acids. V was cut by 4 bases and J by 2 bases, with 14 bases left in between. The CDR3 DNA reads TGCGCCAGCAGCCCGGGCTTAGGGCTCACAGATACGCAGTATTTT. It specifies CASSPGLGLTDTQYF.

The chain joins TRBV6-1 to TRBJ2-3, with TRBD1 matching over 8 bases. CDR3 length: 16 residues. Germline CDR1 MNHNS, CDR2 SASEGT. V was pared by 4 bases and J by 5 bases, with 11 bases of the junction left unmatched. The DNA of the CDR3 is TGTGCCAGCAGTGCCTACCAGGGGGCTGGCGGAGATACGCAGTATTTT. It codes for CASSAYQGAGGDTQYF.

The rearrangement joins TRBV2 to TRBJ2-3; D is possibly TRBD1 or TRBD2 (5 bases each). From germline, CDR1 is SNHLY and CDR2 FYNNEI. Between the trimmed V and J ends, which lost 7 bases and 5 bases, there was a span of 22 bases. The CDR3 loop spans 16 amino acids. The CDR3 DNA follows: TGTGCCAGCACCAAGGGGACGGCCACCCTGGGAGATACGCAGTATTTT. Its protein product is CASTKGTATLGDTQYF.

This clone was recorded only once. V gene TRBV7-2 combines with J gene TRBJ2-5; 13 nucleotides align to TRBD2. J lost 5 bases, V lost 0 bases, and 6 bases had no gene match. Germline V gene lookup returns CDR1 SGHTA and CDR2 FQGNSA. CDR3 length: 17 residues. DNA of the CDR3: TGTGCCAGCAGCTTAGCTACTAGCGGGGGGGCTAAGGAGACCCAGTACTTC. Its translation: CASSLATSGGAKETQYF.

J is TRBJ2-2 and V is TRBV28; TRBD1 aligns across 7 bases. There are 16 residues in the CDR3. Germline V lookup: CDR1 MDHEN, CDR2 SYDVKM. V lost 7 bases, J lost 0 bases, and 8 bases stayed unmatched. The DNA for the CDR3 is TGTGCCAGCACCCAGGCCGGGACAGCGAACACCGGGGAGCTGTTTTTT. It encodes CASTQAGTANTGELFF.

This chain uses TRBV29-1 with TRBJ2-7, with 12 bases aligning to TRBD2. The CDR3 loop spans 17 amino acids. From germline, CDR1 is SQVTM and CDR2 ANQGSEA. V lost 6 bases, J lost 4 bases, and 16 bases stayed unmatched. The CDR3 reads CSVVPTSGREFGYEQYF. DNA for the CDR3: TGCAGCGTCGTACCGACTAGCGGGAGAGAATTTGGTTACGAGCAGTACTTC.

This chain links TRBV5-4 with TRBJ1-4, with unresolved D. The CDR3 is 13 residues long. Germline V lookup: CDR1 SGHNT, CDR2 YYREEE (reference sequence). Deletions cut 0 bases from V and 10 bases from J, with 10 bases between. The CDR3 DNA follows: TGTGCCAGCAGCTTGGCCCGTGTAGGAAAACTGTTTTTT. This gives the protein CASSLARVGKLFF.

The rearrangement links TRBV6-5 to TRBJ2-1; 7 positions agree with TRBD2. CDR1 and CDR2 from the germline V gene are MNHEY and SVGAGI. V was clipped by 0 bases and J by 7 bases; unmatched bases: 3. This CDR3 contains 14 residues. Here the CDR3 DNA reads TGTGCCAGCAGTTACTCGGAGGGACTAAATGAGCAGTTCTTC. This translates into CASSYSEGLNEQFF.

This clone appeared a few times. The chain couples TRBV29-1 to TRBJ1-1; TRBD1 matches at 8 bases. V trimming: 7 bases; J trimming: 11 bases; junction bases outside the gene matches: 9. This CDR3 has 11 amino acids. CDR1 and CDR2 from the germline V gene are SQVTM and ANQGSEA. The CDR3 region is CSASRDRYAFF. The CDR3 DNA reads TGCAGCGCTAGCCGGGACAGGTACGCTTTCTTT.

The chain employs TRBV11-2 and TRBJ2-7, with TRBD1 as a possible D gene (6 bases). The CDR3 is 13 amino acids. Between the trimmed V and J ends, which lost 4 bases and 7 bases, there was a span of 14 bases. Germline CDR1 reads SGHAT; CDR2 reads FQNNGV. The CDR3 loop is CASSSGTLEEQYF. CDR3 coding DNA: TGTGCCAGCAGCTCCGGGACACTTGAGGAGCAGTACTTC. The full variable domain, its missing parts supplied by reference TRBV11-2 and TRBJ2-7, is EAGVAQSPRYKIIEKRQSVAFWCNPISGHATLYWYQQILGQGPKLLIQFQNNGVVDDSQLPKDRFSAERLKGVDSTLKIQPAKLEDSAVYLCASSSGTLEEQYFGPGTRLTVT.

This clone came up once. V is TRBV2 and J is TRBJ1-6, with D perhaps TRBD1 (5 bases). The V gene's germline CDR1 is SNHLY and CDR2 FYNNEI. V dropped 1 base and J dropped 7 bases, with 11 bases sitting between them. This CDR3 contains 15 residues. CDR3 amino acids: CASSEEGPWNSPLHF. CDR3 DNA sequence: TGTGCCAGCAGTGAAGAGGGACCGTGGAATTCACCCCTCCACTTT.

This CDR3 reads CAWSISHNYGYTF. The CDR3 region has the DNA TGTGCCTGGAGCATAAGCCATAACTATGGCTACACCTTC. The chain couples TRBV30 to TRBJ1-2; D unclear. The CDR3 length is 13 residues. Germline CDR1 is GTSNPN and CDR2 is SVGIG (reference sequence). V was pared by 3 bases and J by 1 base, with 9 bases between.

The genes are TRBV14 and TRBJ2-3, with 7 bases that match TRBD2. V trimming: 0 bases; J trimming: 6 bases; junction bases outside the gene matches: 9. This CDR3 region has 16 residues. Germline CDR1 and CDR2: SGHDN and FVKESK. CDR3 coding DNA: TGTGCCAGCAGCCAAGACTTGGGGACTATTCCTGATACGCAGTATTTT. Protein product: CASSQDLGTIPDTQYF.

This clone was recorded once. This chain links TRBV28 with TRBJ2-7, with 11 positions matching TRBD1. Trimming cost V 5 bases and J 2 bases; bases outside gene matches: 5. This CDR3 contains 15 residues. The V gene's germline CDR1 is MDHEN and CDR2 SYDVKM. CDR3 in DNA: TGTGCCAGCAGTCACAGGGGACAGGGGGCCTACGAGCAGTACTTC. Translation: CASSHRGQGAYEQYF.

In this sample, this clone turned up a few times. This rearrangement joins TRBV2 to TRBJ1-5; D gene ambiguous. The germline CDR1 and CDR2 sequences are SNHLY and FYNNEI. The CDR3 contains 13 residues. Trimming removed 6 bases at V and 7 bases at J, with 13 bases between. CDR3 DNA sequence: TGTGCCAGCAGCCGCAGTCGAGAACAGCCCCAGCATTTT. As protein: CASSRSREQPQHF.

The chain joins TRBV7-9 to TRBJ2-7; 14 positions agree with TRBD2. The CDR3 consists of 15 residues. V dropped 1 base and J dropped 4; count of bases not matched to a gene: 0. CDR1 and CDR2 (germline): SEHNR, FQNEAQ (reference sequence). Written as DNA, the CDR3 is TGTGCCAGCAGCTTAGGGACTAGCGGGAGGTACGAGCAGTACTTC. The encoded protein is CASSLGTSGRYEQYF.